Following are 23 T cell receptor beta chains from one sample sequenced in a study of blood T cell repertoires in COVID-19. Sequenced by immunoSEQ multiplex PCR; TCRdb stores in-frame clones only, minus some. Of about 260,000 clones in the sample, 85% to 90% were seen once. What was sequenced was peripheral blood. All receptors come from a man in his late teens or twenties with active or convalescent COVID-19.

The chain joins TRBV4-3 to TRBJ2-1; D ambiguous. The CDR3 spans 16 residues. Germline lookup yields CDR1 LGHNA and CDR2 YSLEER. V shed 4 bases and J shed 3 bases, with 16 bases lying between them. CDR3 sequence: CASSRAVSSYYNEQFF. The CDR3 nucleotides read TGCGCCAGCAGCCGAGCCGTTAGCTCTTACTACAATGAGCAGTTCTTC.

This clone was seen repeatedly, ten times or more. The rearrangement joins TRBV19 to TRBJ1-1; D is unclear. The ends were cut back, 8 bases at V and 0 bases at J, with 10 bases in the middle. In germline, CDR1 is LNHDA, CDR2 SQIVND (reference sequence). The CDR3 extends over 13 amino acids. The CDR3 region is CASQGLLNTEAFF. The CDR3 nucleotides read TGTGCCAGTCAAGGACTCTTGAACACTGAAGCTTTCTTT.

The chain combines TRBV6-5 with TRBJ2-7; maybe TRBD2 (6 bases). Trimming pared 2 bases from V and 12 bases from J, leaving 11 bases between. Germline V gene sequence: CDR1 MNHEY, CDR2 SVGAGI. CDR3 length equals 11 residues. DNA for the CDR3: TGTGCCAGCAGTTACGGGGGGAACGCGTACTTC. This translates into CASSYGGNAYF.

The chain joins TRBV28 to TRBJ2-5, with TRBD2 matching over 10 bases. The CDR3 runs 15 residues. Trimming took 5 bases from V and 3 from J; bases not matched to a gene: 6. CDR1 is MDHEN, CDR2 SYDVKM, per germline. The CDR3 DNA sequence: TGTGCCAGCAGTGAACAGCGGGGGGGCAAAGAGACCCAGTACTTC. Its protein is CASSEQRGGKETQYF.

This chain links TRBV6-6 with TRBJ2-1; 13 positions agree with TRBD2. In germline, CDR1 is MNHNY, CDR2 SVGAGI (reference sequence). CDR3 length: 15 amino acids. V shed 9 bases and J 5 bases; nucleotides not matched to a gene: 7. CDR3: CARGCGTSGDNEQFF. The DNA of the CDR3 is TGTGCCAGGGGGTGCGGGACTAGCGGGGACAATGAGCAGTTCTTC.

This clone was found once. The rearrangement joins TRBV12-3 or TRBV12-4 to TRBJ2-3, with TRBD2 matching 7 bases. The V gene end was trimmed by 6 bases and the J gene end by 4 bases; junction bases not matched to a gene: 1. This CDR3 is built from 12 residues. CDR3 sequence: CASSGLADTQYF. In DNA form, the CDR3 reads TGTGCCAGCAGCGGACTAGCAGATACGCAGTATTTT.

The chain is built from TRBV19 and TRBJ2-3; 8 bases agree with TRBD2. Trimming at V came to 7 bases and at J to 5 bases, leaving 8 bases not matched to a gene. Germline V gene data show CDR1 as LNHDA and CDR2 as SQIVND (reference sequence). CDR3 size: 14 residues. The CDR3 reads CASIAGTLGDTQYF. CDR3 nucleotide sequence: TGTGCCAGTATAGCGGGGACCCTCGGAGATACGCAGTATTTT.

The chain uses TRBV19 and TRBJ2-7; 7 positions match TRBD2. Unmatched junction bases numbered 3, after V lost 1 base and J lost 3 bases. CDR1 is LNHDA and CDR2 is SQIVND in the germline V gene (reference sequence). This CDR3 region has 14 residues. CDR3 loop: CASSIGPSGYEQYF. The CDR3 bases are TGTGCCAGTAGTATAGGGCCTAGCGGCTACGAGCAGTACTTC.

For the CDR3, the DNA is TGTGCCACCAGCAGTACTGTTACAGGGGGCGGGTATGGATCCTACGAGCAGTACTTC. The encoded protein is CATSSTVTGGGYGSYEQYF. This rearrangement joins TRBV15 to TRBJ2-7; 9 bases line up with TRBD1. The CDR3 has 19 amino acids. CDR1 is LNHNV and CDR2 is YYDKDF in the germline V gene (reference sequence). V lost 3 bases, J lost 1 base, and 16 bases stayed unmatched.

The rearrangement uses TRBV19 and TRBJ2-5; perhaps TRBD2 as D (6 bases). V lost 5 bases and J lost 5, with 12 bases in between. The CDR3 runs 13 residues. The germline gives CDR1 LNHDA, CDR2 SQIVND (reference sequence). This chain's CDR3 is CASSSGTWETQYF. The CDR3 DNA reads as TGTGCCAGTAGTTCCGGGACTTGGGAGACCCAGTACTTC.

This chain joins TRBV12-5 and TRBJ1-4; no definite D call. This CDR3 spans 15 amino acids. Germline CDR1 is LGHNT and CDR2 is FRNRAP. V dropped 2 bases and J dropped 0 bases, with 7 bases sitting between them. The CDR3 region is CASGLSIATNEKLFF. CDR3 in DNA: TGTGCTAGTGGTTTGTCCATTGCAACTAATGAAAAACTGTTTTTT. Supplemented by reference TRBV12-5 and TRBJ1-4, the full variable domain reads DARVTQTPRHKVTEMGQEVTMRCQPILGHNTVFWYRQTMMQGLELLAYFRNRAPLDDSGMPKDRFSAEMPDATLATLKIQPSEPRDSAVYFCASGLSIATNEKLFFGSGTQLSVL.

This clone appeared once. The V call is TRBV27, the J call TRBJ2-1; a weak D match, TRBD1 (5 bases). Germline V gives CDR1 MNHEY, CDR2 SMNVEV (reference sequence). Trimming removed 7 bases from V and 7 bases from J, with 17 bases in between. CDR3 length equals 14 residues. The CDR3 region has the DNA TGTGCCAGCAAGTCAATCCCAGGGTCGAATGAGCAGTTCTTC. Amino acids: CASKSIPGSNEQFF.

The V and J genes are TRBV5-5 and TRBJ2-2; no clear D gene. Germline V gene lookup returns CDR1 SGHKS and CDR2 YYEKEE (reference sequence). This CDR3 spans 14 amino acids. The V end was cut by 4 bases, the J end by 7 bases, with 14 bases between. Here the CDR3 reads CASSPRPISGELFF. The CDR3 DNA sequence: TGTGCCAGCAGCCCGAGGCCTATAAGCGGGGAGCTGTTTTTT.

The V gene is TRBV15, the J gene TRBJ1-2; D perhaps matches TRBD1 (6 bases). Deletions cut 3 bases from V and 8 bases from J, with 16 bases between. Germline CDR1 reads LNHNV; CDR2 reads YYDKDF (reference sequence). The CDR3 is 14 residues long. The CDR3 nucleotides are TGTGCCACCAGCAGGGAGAACAGGGTAGAGGGCTACACCTTC. Translated, it gives CATSRENRVEGYTF. The full variable domain, with the rest looked up from reference TRBV15 and TRBJ1-2, is DAMVIQNPRYQVTQFGKPVTLSCSQTLNHNVMYWYQQKSSQAPKLLFHYYDKDFNNEADTPDNFQSRRPNTSFCFLDIRSPGLGDTAMYLCATSRENRVEGYTFGSGTRLTVV.

V is TRBV30 and J is TRBJ1-1; 7 bases fit TRBD1. The CDR3 length is 14 residues. After removal of 5 bases from V and 5 bases from J, the junction contained 11 bases not matched to a gene. The V gene's germline CDR1 is GTSNPN and CDR2 SVGIG (reference sequence). The CDR3 loop is CAWEETGSMTEAFF. As DNA, the CDR3 is TGTGCCTGGGAAGAGACAGGGTCTATGACTGAAGCTTTCTTT.

This clone was seen a handful of times. The chain combines TRBV28 with TRBJ2-7; tentative D call: TRBD1 (5 bases). V was trimmed by 6 bases and J by 4 bases, leaving 10 bases between them. Germline values: CDR1 MDHEN, CDR2 SYDVKM. The CDR3 is made up of 12 amino acids. The CDR3 loop reads CASRVQGYEQYF. For the CDR3, the DNA is TGTGCCAGCAGAGTTCAGGGTTACGAGCAGTACTTC.

The rearrangement joins TRBV24-1 to TRBJ2-1; D possibly corresponds to TRBD2 (7 bases). The CDR3 contains 16 residues. Trimming removed 3 bases from V and 2 bases from J, with 13 bases in between. Germline CDR1 reads KGHDR; CDR2 reads SFDVKD. In nucleotides, the CDR3 is TGTGCCACCAGTGATGCGTTAGGGGGGGCCTACAATGAGCAGTTCTTC. Translating gives CATSDALGGAYNEQFF.

This clone was detected once. The chain employs TRBV5-4 and TRBJ2-5; D uncertain. This CDR3 has 13 residues. The ends were cut back, 4 bases at V and 2 bases at J, with 9 bases in the middle. CDR1 is SGHNT, CDR2 YYREEE, per germline (reference sequence). The CDR3 protein is CASSLMLQETQYF. The CDR3 region has the DNA TGTGCCAGCAGCCTTATGCTACAAGAGACCCAGTACTTC. Supplemented by reference TRBV5-4 and TRBJ2-5, the full variable domain reads ETGVTQSPTHLIKTRGQQVTLRCSSQSGHNTVSWYQQALGQGPQFIFQYYREEENGRGNFPPRFSGLQFPNYSSELNVNALELDDSALYLCASSLMLQETQYFGPGTRLLVL.

The chain is built from TRBV4-2 and TRBJ2-3; 9 nucleotides agree with TRBD2. The CDR3 runs 19 residues. Germline V gives CDR1 LGHNA, CDR2 YNFKEQ. J was trimmed by 3 bases and V by 3 bases; bases with no gene match: 16. CDR3 residues: CASSQDFHRAGGETDTQYF. As DNA, the CDR3 is TGTGCCAGCAGCCAGGACTTCCATAGAGCGGGAGGAGAAACAGATACGCAGTATTTT.

J is TRBJ1-2 and V is TRBV5-6; D possibly corresponds to TRBD1 (5 bases). The V gene's germline CDR1 is SGHDT and CDR2 YYEEEE. Trimming cost V 4 bases and J 7 bases, with 20 bases left between them. This CDR3 has 15 residues. CDR3 amino acids: CASSPKGPPDFGYTF. The CDR3 region has the DNA TGTGCCAGCAGCCCGAAGGGGCCTCCCGACTTTGGCTACACCTTC.

This clone turned up a few times. V is TRBV2 and J is TRBJ2-3; 7 nucleotides line up with TRBD1. Germline V lookup: CDR1 SNHLY, CDR2 FYNNEI. The CDR3 contains 14 residues. With 7 bases clipped from V and 2 bases from J, the junction kept 6 bases outside the gene matches. CDR3 sequence: CASIPTGNTDTQYF. The CDR3 DNA reads TGTGCCAGCATCCCGACAGGGAACACAGATACGCAGTATTTT.

The V call is TRBV6-5, the J call TRBJ1-5, with D possibly matching TRBD1 (6 bases). The CDR3 is 15 residues long. In germline, CDR1 is MNHEY, CDR2 SVGAGI. Trimming took off 6 bases at V and 9 bases at J, with 21 bases between the two ends. In DNA form, the CDR3 reads TGTGCCAGCAGAGGCCTTCAGGGGTCCGGAGGGCCCCAGCATTTT. Translation: CASRGLQGSGGPQHF.

J is TRBJ2-7 and V is TRBV2; D remains ambiguous. Germline CDR1 reads SNHLY; CDR2 reads FYNNEI. The CDR3 is made up of 12 amino acids. Trimming cost V 7 bases and J 6 bases, with 13 bases left between them. CDR3 loop: CASTGGYGEQYF. CDR3 sequence (DNA): TGTGCCAGCACTGGCGGCTACGGCGAGCAGTACTTC. Variable domain in full (rest from reference TRBV2 and TRBJ2-7): EPEVTQTPSHQVTQMGQEVILRCVPISNHLYFYWYRQILGQKVEFLVSFYNNEISEKSEIFDDQFSVERPDGSNFTLKIRSTKLEDSAMYFCASTGGYGEQYFGPGTRLTVT.